The 13 T cell receptor beta chains below all came from one sample that was sequenced in a study of cytomegalovirus exposure and HLA in healthy donors. Primers for the PCR totalled 60 Vbeta and 13 Jbeta. TCRdb's table, derived via immunoSEQ multiplex PCR, lists solely in-frame clones and lacks some. The data hold under 200,000 clones, with around 80% observed a single time. Source material: PBMCs. The receptors shown here come from a woman under 30 in good health and CMV-seronegative.

This clone has a handful of counts. CDR3 sequence reads: CASSLTGSGYEQYF. CDR3 bases: TGTGCCAGCAGCTTAACGGGGAGTGGGTACGAGCAGTACTTC. The chain recombines TRBV7-9 with TRBJ2-7; possibly TRBD2 for D (5 bases). The CDR3 runs 14 residues. Trimming left V 2 bases short and J 4 bases short, with 12 bases between. CDR1 and CDR2 from the germline V gene are SEHNR and FQNEAQ (reference sequence).

The chain joins TRBV25-1 to TRBJ1-3; D gene ambiguous. Germline lookup yields CDR1 MGHDK and CDR2 SYGVNS. The CDR3 extends over 14 amino acids. Deletions cut 6 bases from V and 4 bases from J, with 13 bases between. CDR3 coding DNA: TGTGCCAGCAGAGACGGAGGTTCCGGAAACACCATATATTTT. Translation: CASRDGGSGNTIYF.

This chain uses TRBV5-1 with TRBJ2-5, with 13 nucleotides matching TRBD2. The trim removed 1 base at V and 3 bases at J, leaving 0 bases unmatched. From germline, CDR1 is SGHRS and CDR2 YFSETQ. The CDR3 has 15 residues. This chain's CDR3 is CASSLTSGREETQYF. The CDR3 DNA reads TGCGCCAGCAGCTTGACTAGCGGGAGGGAAGAGACCCAGTACTTC.

V and J are TRBV30 and TRBJ1-3; D is uncertain. This CDR3 has 13 residues. The germline gives CDR1 GTSNPN, CDR2 SVGIG (reference sequence). The V gene lost 2 bases and the J gene lost 1 base, with 6 bases spanning the gap. As DNA, the CDR3 is TGTGCCTGGAGTTTTTCGTCTGGAAACACCATATATTTT. Translating it yields CAWSFSSGNTIYF.

The rearrangement links TRBV30 to TRBJ1-6; 10 nucleotides match TRBD1. Germline V gene sequence: CDR1 GTSNPN, CDR2 SVGIG (reference sequence). The CDR3 runs 17 residues. The trim removed 0 bases at V and 4 bases at J, leaving 6 bases unmatched. In DNA, the CDR3 is TGTGCCTGGAGTGTGACAGACAGGGGGCCTTATAATTCACCCCTCCACTTT. This gives the protein CAWSVTDRGPYNSPLHF.

The rearrangement joins TRBV2 to TRBJ2-1, with TRBD2 matching 9 bases. CDR1 and CDR2 from the germline V gene are SNHLY and FYNNEI. This CDR3 is built from 14 residues. V was pared by 8 bases and J by 7 bases, with 9 bases of the junction left unmatched. The CDR3 DNA follows: TGTGCCAGCTCCGGGCTAGCGGGACGGAATGAGCAGTTCTTC. Translating it yields CASSGLAGRNEQFF.

This clone was seen only a few times. CDR3 sequence: CASSYSGRAAEAFF. The CDR3 DNA is TGTGCCAGCAGTTACTCGGGCAGGGCGGCCGAAGCTTTCTTT. This chain joins TRBV6-6 and TRBJ1-1; D is perhaps TRBD1 (5 bases). In germline, CDR1 is MNHNY, CDR2 SVGAGI (reference sequence). Trimming pared 0 bases from V and 8 bases from J, leaving 13 bases between. There are 14 residues in the CDR3.

The chain is built from TRBV4-1 and TRBJ2-5; D gene unclear. The V gene lost 1 base and the J gene lost 4 bases, with 10 bases spanning the gap. Germline CDR1 reads MGHRA; CDR2 reads YSYEKL. The CDR3 contains 14 residues. The CDR3 DNA is TGCGCCAGCAGCCAAGTTTTCTTCCTAGAGACCCAGTACTTC. Encoded protein: CASSQVFFLETQYF.

This chain connects TRBV11-2 to TRBJ2-5; D might be TRBD1 (6 bases). The J call is uncertain, as TRBJ2-7 better fits the DNA end. Germline CDR1 and CDR2: SGHAT and FQNNGV. The CDR3 sequence is 14 residues long. The CDR3 loop reads CASSLGQGTYEQYF. For the CDR3, the DNA is TGTGCCAGCAGCTTGGGGCAGGGGACCTACGAGCAGTACTTC.

CDR3 sequence (DNA): TGCGCCAGCAGCCACCGACTAGCGGGAGATGAGGATACGCAGTATTTT. It specifies CASSHRLAGDEDTQYF. V gene TRBV4-3 combines with J gene TRBJ2-3; TRBD2 matches at 12 bases. The ends lost 3 bases at V and 6 bases at J; junction bases unmatched: 7. The CDR3 totals 16 residues. The germline V gene encodes CDR1 LGHNA and CDR2 YSLEER.

The rearrangement links TRBV7-9 to TRBJ1-5; 11 bases are a match to TRBD1. The germline CDR1 and CDR2 sequences are SEHNR and FQNEAQ (reference sequence). This CDR3 comprises 15 residues. V shed 3 bases, J shed 6 bases, and the junction held 4 bases outside the gene matches. CDR3 in DNA: TGTGCCAGCAGCTTCGGGACAGGGGGGACTCAGCCCCAGCATTTT. As protein: CASSFGTGGTQPQHF.

The rearrangement uses TRBV19 and TRBJ2-1, with 10 bases matching TRBD2. Germline CDR1 LNHDA, CDR2 SQIVND (reference sequence). After removal of 6 bases from V and 5 bases from J, the junction contained 13 bases not matched to a gene. CDR3 length: 17 amino acids. The CDR3 is CASRELAGNRLDNEQFF. The CDR3 nucleotides read TGTGCCAGTAGGGAACTAGCGGGGAATCGTTTAGACAATGAGCAGTTCTTC.

The sample holds a few counts of this clone. The chain combines TRBV5-5 with TRBJ2-1; 13 bases match TRBD2. V dropped 4 bases and J dropped 2; count of bases not matched to a gene: 3. CDR3 length equals 16 residues. Germline assignment: CDR1 SGHKS and CDR2 YYEKEE (reference sequence). CDR3 in amino acids: CASSKTSGRTYNEQFF. CDR3 nucleotide sequence: TGTGCCAGCAGCAAGACTAGCGGGAGGACCTACAATGAGCAGTTCTTC.